What follows are 21 T cell receptor beta chains derived from one specimen sequenced in a study of CXCR3-negative and CXCR3-positive naive CD8 T cells. Each TRB cDNA library was prepared by 5' RACE (with UMI labels). TCRdb reprocessed the 5' RACE reads and stores each CDR3 protein as one record, lacking DNA. The listing contains tens of thousands of distinct CDR3 sequences. Sequencing was carried out using naive CXCR3- CD8+ T cells from blood. Stated subset: CD45RO-CCR7+CD27+CD95- naive CD8+ T cells lacking CXCR3 (TNR3-). The receptors originated from a human donor in good health. Some clones in this sample may be carry-over from other donors' samples.

The chain has TRBV6-6 and TRBJ1-5; lacking DNA, the TRBD1 call made by TCRdb goes unchecked. Germline-derived CDR1 and CDR2 are MNHNY and SVGAGI (reference sequence). CDR3 length equals 14 residues. The CDR3: CASTVGPFNQPQHF.

The chain couples TRBV7-6 to TRBJ2-3; the TRBD2 assignment by TCRdb is unverifiable without DNA. Germline CDR1 is SGHVS and CDR2 is FNYEAQ. This CDR3 has 14 residues. CDR3 region: CASSPSGGTDTQYF. The full variable domain, rest sourced from reference TRBV7-6 and TRBJ2-3, is GAGVSQSPRYKVTKRGQDVALRCDPISGHVSLYWYRQALGQGPEFLTYFNYEAQQDKSGLPNDRFSAERPEGSISTLTIQRTEQRDSAMYRCASSPSGGTDTQYFGPGTRLTVL.

The rearrangement uses TRBV29-1 and TRBJ2-3; the D call from TCRdb, TRBD2, cannot be confirmed without DNA. Per the germline V gene, CDR1 is SQVTM and CDR2 is ANQGSEA. The CDR3 totals 13 residues. This CDR3 reads CSVAGVREDTQYF.

J is TRBJ1-5 and V is TRBV7-9. Germline V lookup: CDR1 SEHNR, CDR2 FQNEAQ (reference sequence). This CDR3 has 15 residues. The CDR3 protein is CASSSGGYSNQPQHF.

The chain employs TRBV29-1 and TRBJ2-2. Germline CDR1 reads SQVTM; CDR2 reads ANQGSEA. The CDR3 contains 13 residues. The CDR3 protein is CSVEGAQTGELFF.

The genes are TRBV14 and TRBJ2-7; checking the TCRdb D call of TRBD2 is not possible without DNA. The germline CDR1 and CDR2 sequences are SGHDN and FVKESK. The CDR3 spans 15 residues. The CDR3 loop is CASSQGPPGPAEQYF.

The chain carries TRBV2 and TRBJ2-1; TCRdb calls TRBD1, which cannot be checked without DNA. The germline gives CDR1 SNHLY, CDR2 FYNNEI. This CDR3 region has 18 residues. CDR3 region: CASCGAKTPFSSYNEQFF.

V usage is TRBV29-1 and J usage is TRBJ2-5; lacking DNA, the TRBD1 call made by TCRdb goes unchecked. CDR3 size: 13 residues. Germline loops: CDR1 SQVTM, CDR2 ANQGSEA. The CDR3 here is CSVPLTGTETQYF. Together with reference TRBV29-1 and TRBJ2-5, the CDR3 gives the full variable domain: SAVISQKPSRDICQRGTSLTIQCQVDSQVTMMFWYRQQPGQSLTLIATANQGSEATYESGFVIDKFPISRPNLTFSTLTVSNMSPEDSSIYLCSVPLTGTETQYFGPGTRLLVL.

The chain uses TRBV5-1 and TRBJ2-7; no DNA is available, so the TRBD2 call from TCRdb remains unchecked. This CDR3 contains 17 residues. Germline assignment: CDR1 SGHRS and CDR2 YFSETQ. CDR3 residues: CASSPPSWIAAPGEQYF.

The chain uses TRBV2 and TRBJ2-4. Germline values: CDR1 SNHLY, CDR2 FYNNEI. CDR3 size: 17 residues. CDR3 amino acids: CASSNFDGSLAKNIQYF.

The rearrangement joins TRBV29-1 to TRBJ2-7; TCRdb gives TRBD1 as the D gene, but with no DNA this cannot be confirmed. Germline V lookup: CDR1 SQVTM, CDR2 ANQGSEA. This CDR3 region has 12 residues. The chain's CDR3 is CSVTGGAYEQYF.

The rearrangement uses TRBV27 and TRBJ2-1; TCRdb gives TRBD2 as the D gene, but with no DNA this cannot be confirmed. The CDR3 is 17 residues long. CDR1 is MNHEY, CDR2 SMNVEV, per germline (reference sequence). The CDR3 here is CASSSALGGSSYNEQFF.

The CDR3 protein is CASSQGQDYYNEQFF. The chain recombines TRBV4-3 with TRBJ2-1. Germline CDR1 LGHNA, CDR2 YSLEER. CDR3 length: 15 amino acids.

The V call is TRBV7-3, the J call TRBJ2-1; there is no DNA to check the TCRdb D call of TRBD1. This CDR3 is built from 16 residues. The germline V gene has CDR1 SGHTA and CDR2 FQGTGA. This CDR3 reads CASSETRDRAVSEQLF.

The chain couples TRBV9 to TRBJ2-3; TCRdb names TRBD2, which stays unverified in the absence of DNA. This CDR3 has 16 residues. From germline, CDR1 is SGDLS and CDR2 YYNGEE. The chain's CDR3 is CASSGLLDGVADTQYF. Full variable domain (missing parts from reference TRBV9 and TRBJ2-3): DSGVTQTPKHLITATGQRVTLRCSPRSGDLSVYWYQQSLDQGLQFLIQYYNGEERAKGNILERFSAQQFPDLHSELNLSSLELGDSALYFCASSGLLDGVADTQYFGPGTRLTVL.

The chain has TRBV6-5 and TRBJ2-3; TCRdb's D gene call, TRBD1, goes unchecked for lack of DNA. The CDR3 loop spans 12 amino acids. Germline CDR1 reads MNHEY; CDR2 reads SVGAGI. The CDR3 protein is CASSYEGDTQYF.

The chain has TRBV7-2 and TRBJ2-2; the D call of TRBD1 rests on TCRdb alone, since no DNA is present to check it. The CDR3 consists of 16 residues. Germline V lookup: CDR1 SGHTA, CDR2 FQGNSA. The CDR3 region is CASSLTGQGAAGELFF.

The V and J genes are TRBV27 and TRBJ2-1; checking the TCRdb D call of TRBD2 is not possible without DNA. The CDR3 totals 16 residues. CDR1 and CDR2 (germline): MNHEY, SMNVEV (reference sequence). The CDR3: CASSLRGGAIYNEQFF.

J is TRBJ2-2 and V is TRBV5-1; no DNA is available, so the TRBD1 call from TCRdb remains unchecked. Germline V gene sequence: CDR1 SGHRS, CDR2 YFSETQ. The CDR3 has 22 amino acids. This CDR3 reads CASSLARQGKLSDLGSTGELFF.

This sequence joins TRBV6-5 and TRBJ1-2; TCRdb picks TRBD1, but there is no DNA to check that call. CDR3 length equals 15 residues. Germline CDR1 reads MNHEY; CDR2 reads SVGAGI. CDR3: CASSYSTGSNYGYTF.

The gene calls are TRBV20-1 and TRBJ2-7; TCRdb lists TRBD2, though no DNA is available to test this call. The germline CDR1 and CDR2 sequences are DFQATT and SNEGSKA (reference sequence). This CDR3 region has 13 residues. This CDR3 reads CSARLGDFLEQYF.